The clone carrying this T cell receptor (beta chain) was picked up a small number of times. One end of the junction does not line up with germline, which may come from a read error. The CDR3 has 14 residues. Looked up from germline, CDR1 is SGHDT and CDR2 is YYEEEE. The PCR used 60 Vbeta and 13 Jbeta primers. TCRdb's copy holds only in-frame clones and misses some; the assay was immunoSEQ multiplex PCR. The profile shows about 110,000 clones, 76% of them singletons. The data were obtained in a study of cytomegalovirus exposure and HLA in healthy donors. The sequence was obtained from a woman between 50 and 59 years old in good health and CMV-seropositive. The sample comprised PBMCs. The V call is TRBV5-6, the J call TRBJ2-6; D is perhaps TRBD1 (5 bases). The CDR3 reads CASSYRSGANGLTF. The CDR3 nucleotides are TGTGCCAGCAGCTATCGAAGTGGGGCCAACGGCCTGACTTTC.